This T cell receptor (beta chain) was profiled in a study of OX40 agonist ivuxolimab in advanced cancers. Background on the study: The dose-escalation cohort had hepatocellular carcinoma, melanoma, renal cell or head and neck cancer. Aged roughly 23 to 90 with a mean of about 63 years, they were around 79% male. Earlier treatment with anti-PD-1, anti-PD-L1 or anti-CTLA-4 was permitted, and 30% to 40% had received some.

Some clones are missing from TCRdb's copy, which holds only in-frame ones; the method was immunoSEQ multiplex PCR. The sample has 85,000 to 90,000 clones, approximately 90% seen once; the top ten hold roughly 1.1%. This clone was found once. The CDR3 is 15 residues long. Germline V gene sequence: CDR1 SNHLY, CDR2 FYNNEI. Trimming shortened V by 4 bases and J by 1 base, and 11 bases separated the two germline ends. The material sequenced was CD4+ or CD8+ T cells sorted from blood, taken in a trial of the OX40 agonist ivuxolimab. The chain couples TRBV2 to TRBJ1-5, with D unresolved. The TCR sequence derives from an adult with an advanced solid tumor such as melanoma, head and neck, liver or kidney cancer. The CDR3, as DNA: TGTGCCAGCAGTGCTATGGCTCTGAGCAATCAGCCCCAGCATTTT. Protein product: CASSAMALSNQPQHF.